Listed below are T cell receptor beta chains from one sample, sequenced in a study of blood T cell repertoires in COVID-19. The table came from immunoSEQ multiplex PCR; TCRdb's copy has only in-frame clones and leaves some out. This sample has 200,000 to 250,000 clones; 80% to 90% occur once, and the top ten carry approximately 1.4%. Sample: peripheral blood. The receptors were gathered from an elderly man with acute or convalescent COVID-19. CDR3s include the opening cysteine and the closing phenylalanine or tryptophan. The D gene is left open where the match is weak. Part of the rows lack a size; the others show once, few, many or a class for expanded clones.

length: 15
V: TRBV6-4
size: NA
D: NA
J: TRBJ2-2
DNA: TGTGCCAGCAGCAGAGGGCCCGCGAACACCGGGGAGCTGTTTTTT
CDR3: CASSRGPANTGELFF

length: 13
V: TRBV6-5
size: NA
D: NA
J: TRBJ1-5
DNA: TGTGCCAGCAGCGACCGGGGAGATCAGCCCCAGCATTTT
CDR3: CASSDRGDQPQHF

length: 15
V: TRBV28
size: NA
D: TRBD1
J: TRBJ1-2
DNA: TGTGCCAGCAGTTTATCAGGACAGGGGCGGGGTGGCTACACCTTC
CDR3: CASSLSGQGRGGYTF

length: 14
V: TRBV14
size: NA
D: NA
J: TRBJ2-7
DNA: TGTGCCAGCAGCCAGGGAACAGGTCTCTACGAGCAGTACTTC
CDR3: CASSQGTGLYEQYF

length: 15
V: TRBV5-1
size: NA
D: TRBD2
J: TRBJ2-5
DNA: TGCGCCAGCAGCTCACAACTAGCGACCCAAGAGACCCAGTACTTC
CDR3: CASSSQLATQETQYF

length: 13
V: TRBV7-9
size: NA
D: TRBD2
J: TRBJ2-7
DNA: TGTGCCAGCATCCTAGCGGGGGGAGGCGAGCAGTACTTC
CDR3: CASILAGGGEQYF

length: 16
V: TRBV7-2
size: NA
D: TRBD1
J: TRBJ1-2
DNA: TGTGCCAGCAGCTTACAGTACGACAGGGGGCACTATGGCTACACCTTC
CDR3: CASSLQYDRGHYGYTF

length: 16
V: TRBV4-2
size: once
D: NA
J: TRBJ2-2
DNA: TGTGCCAGCAGCAGCTCACGGGACTTGAGCACCGGGGAGCTGTTTTTT
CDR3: CASSSSRDLSTGELFF

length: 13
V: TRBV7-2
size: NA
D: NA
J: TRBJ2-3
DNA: TGTGCCAGCAGCCCTCCGAGCACAGATACGCAGTATTTT
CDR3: CASSPPSTDTQYF

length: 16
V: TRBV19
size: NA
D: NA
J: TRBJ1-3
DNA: TGTGCCAGTAGTACCCCCCAGCGAAGCTCTGGAAACACCATATATTTT
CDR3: CASSTPQRSSGNTIYF

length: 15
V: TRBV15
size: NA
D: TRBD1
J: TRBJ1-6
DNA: TGTGCCACCAGCATTAATAGACAGGGTGGTTCACCCCTCCACTTT
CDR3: CATSINRQGGSPLHF

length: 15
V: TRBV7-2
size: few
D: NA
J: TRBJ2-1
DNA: TGTGCCAGCAGCGCCCAGGGGTCACTTCGCAATGAGCAGTTCTTC
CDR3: CASSAQGSLRNEQFF

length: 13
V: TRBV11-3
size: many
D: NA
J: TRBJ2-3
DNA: TGTGCCAGCAGCTTAGTCCCGTCAGATACGCAGTATTTT
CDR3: CASSLVPSDTQYF

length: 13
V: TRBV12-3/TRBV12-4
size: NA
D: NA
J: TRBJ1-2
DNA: TGTGCCAGCAGTTTACTCAGGGTAGCAGGCTACACCTTC
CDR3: CASSLLRVAGYTF

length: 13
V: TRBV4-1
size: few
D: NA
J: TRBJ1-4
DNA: TGCGCCAGCAGCCAATGGAGAGGTGAAAAACTGTTTTTT
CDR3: CASSQWRGEKLFF

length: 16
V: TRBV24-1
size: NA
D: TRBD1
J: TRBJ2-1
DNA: TGTGCCACCAGTGAGTCCGGGACAGGTCGGGACAATGAGCAGTTCTTC
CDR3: CATSESGTGRDNEQFF

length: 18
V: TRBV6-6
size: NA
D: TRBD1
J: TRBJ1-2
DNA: TGTGCCAGCAGTCCGCCCCCCCTCACAGGGGCCAGCGTGGAGGGCTACACCTTC
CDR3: CASSPPPLTGASVEGYTF

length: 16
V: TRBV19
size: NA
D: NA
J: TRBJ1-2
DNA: TGTGCCAGTATCAAGGGACACTCAGAGACTAACTATGGCTACACCTTC
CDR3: CASIKGHSETNYGYTF